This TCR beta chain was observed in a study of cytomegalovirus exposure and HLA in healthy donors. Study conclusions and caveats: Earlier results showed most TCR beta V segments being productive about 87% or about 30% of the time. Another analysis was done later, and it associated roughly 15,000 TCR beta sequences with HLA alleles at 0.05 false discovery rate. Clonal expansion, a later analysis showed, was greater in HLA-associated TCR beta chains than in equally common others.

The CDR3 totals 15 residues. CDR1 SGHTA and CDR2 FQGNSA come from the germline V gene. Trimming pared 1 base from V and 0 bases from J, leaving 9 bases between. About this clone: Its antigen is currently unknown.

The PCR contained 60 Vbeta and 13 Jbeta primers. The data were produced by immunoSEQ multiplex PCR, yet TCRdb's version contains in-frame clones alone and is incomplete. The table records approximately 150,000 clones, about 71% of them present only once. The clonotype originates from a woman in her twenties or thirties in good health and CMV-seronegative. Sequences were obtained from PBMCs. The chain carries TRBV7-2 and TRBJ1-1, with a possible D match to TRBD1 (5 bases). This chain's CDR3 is CASSLEPGMNTEAFF. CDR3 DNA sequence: TGTGCCAGCAGCTTAGAACCAGGGATGAACACTGAAGCTTTCTTT. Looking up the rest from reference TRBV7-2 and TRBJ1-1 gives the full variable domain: GAGVSQSPSNKVTEKGKDVELRCDPISGHTALYWYRQSLGQGLEFLIYFQGNSAPDKSGLPSDRFSAERTGGSVSTLTIQRTQQEDSAVYLCASSLEPGMNTEAFFGQGTRLTVV.